The T cell receptor beta chain under discussion was sequenced for a study of HIV-infected children after antiretroviral therapy interruption (dated by TCRdb to between 2017 and 2020). With regard to the full study: Eight children, all with CD4+ count above 500 and viral load below 50 copies/ml, were included, of whom four were on planned treatment interruption and four were on continuous treatment. Median age was around 9 years in the interruption group and 7 to 8 years in the continuous treatment group. Exposure to EBV and CMV had been recorded for most participating children. Interruption-arm samples came from week 0, week 12, end of interruption (week 24 or 48), and about 3 years after study end. Continuous-treatment samples were analyzed from corresponding weeks 0, 48 and 150. Alongside thymic output measurements, TCR repertoires of children on planned treatment interruption were compared with TCR repertoires of children on continuous antiretroviral treatment.

V sheds 4 bases and J sheds 5 bases, leaving 14 bases between their ends. Ends included, the CDR3 has 15 residues. Only CDR3 DNA is held: 45 bases, read in frame from base 1. The germline V gene (reference sequence) gives CDR1 as MNHNY and CDR2 as SVGAGI. The treatment or condition tag for this specimen amounts to: PENTA 11 planned treatment interruption arm or continuous ART arm. The participants, all children from the United Kingdom aged 2 to 15 years, had been on at least three-drug ART for a minimum of 24 weeks. Cryopreserved PBMCs containing at least 5 million viable cells were needed, and several candidate patients were excluded because their viable PBMC yield was low. Naive CD4+ CD45RA+ CD45RO- T cells were FACS-sorted from thawed PBMCs on a FACSAria III cell sorter. After sorting, cells were fixed, and RNA was extracted with the RNeasy FFPE kit and then with the RNeasy Micro kit. The library was built by means of 3' RACE. TCR libraries were constructed from RNA with a 3' RACE protocol that used unique molecular identifiers to correct for PCR amplification bias. Up to roughly 12 amplicon libraries were pooled and sequenced on an Illumina MiSeq with v2 2x250 paired-end chemistry. The paper's data handling went like this. Reads were processed with Decombinator for assignment of V and J genes and CDR3, and barcode-based correction of errors and PCR bias was applied. Repertoires were subsampled to equal depth before Gini coefficients were calculated with the R ineq package. GLIPH, Hamming distance and a shared triplet metric were used to assess CDR3 similarity. Starting from the raw public reads, TCRdb applied fastp trimming at Q25, assembled clones with MiXCR and retained in-frame beta chains. A single entry per CDR3 protein holds the most common genes and DNA from its merged rows. TCRdb, not the authors, supplied the V and J calls. For this sample the table gives 40,000 or so distinct CDR3 sequences, of which approximately 7% were detected only once. The ten biggest clones cover about 0.97% of the sample.

What the research found in general, with its limitations: An increase in the naive CD4+ Gini coefficient was observed by the end of treatment interruption, suggesting clonal expansion, and a return to baseline was observed by 3 years. Sorted CD45RA+ naive cells might include minor non-naive CD45RA+ populations such as EMRA or stem memory cells. In naive CD4+ repertoires of PTI patients, reduced CDR3 sharing between time points was observed after interruption began, whereas many sequences were found to be shared between end of interruption and 3 years later. The small number of patients is a limitation, and caution is needed when interpreting the data.

With respect to this clonotype: What this receptor recognizes is not known. A read error may be the cause here, since a much bigger clone is one base away. This CDR3 is missing its conserved last phenylalanine or tryptophan, likely due to a read error.

Sequences were derived from CD45RA+ CD4+ T cells from PBMCs, pooled from several time points, sampled from a donor given antiretroviral therapy, either interrupted or continuous. Per the publication, the cell subset or site label means: naive CD4+ CD45RA+ CD45RO- T cells. This TCR was recovered from a pool of human donors with HIV. The receptor chain draws on TRBV6-6 and TRBJ2-2, with TRBD2 perhaps the D gene, on 5 matching bases. CDR3 reads: CASSSSGGNTGELFS. In nucleotides, the sequence is TGTGCCAGCAGTTCCAGCGGTGGTAATACCGGGGAGCTGTTTTCT.